This section outlines one TCR beta chain sequence together with its context. There are 13 residues in the CDR3. Germline V gene data show CDR1 as SEHNR and CDR2 as FQNEAQ (reference sequence). V was shortened by 4 bases and J by 1 base, with 7 bases between the two germline ends. Assay used: immunoSEQ multiplex PCR; TCRdb lists only in-frame clones, some missing. The table records a few hundred thousand clones, 70% to 90% of them present only once. This sample stems from a study of blood T cell repertoires in COVID-19. Study information: The analysed material was cDNA or gDNA that came from T cells, B-cell-depleted T cells, or PBMCs.

The receptor comes from a human donor in a cohort sampled during active COVID-19. V gene TRBV7-9 combines with J gene TRBJ1-1; no clear D gene. The sample was peripheral blood. CDR3 in DNA: TGTGCCAGCAGCTCAACAGAGAACACTGAAGCTTTCTTT. It is translated as CASSSTENTEAFF.